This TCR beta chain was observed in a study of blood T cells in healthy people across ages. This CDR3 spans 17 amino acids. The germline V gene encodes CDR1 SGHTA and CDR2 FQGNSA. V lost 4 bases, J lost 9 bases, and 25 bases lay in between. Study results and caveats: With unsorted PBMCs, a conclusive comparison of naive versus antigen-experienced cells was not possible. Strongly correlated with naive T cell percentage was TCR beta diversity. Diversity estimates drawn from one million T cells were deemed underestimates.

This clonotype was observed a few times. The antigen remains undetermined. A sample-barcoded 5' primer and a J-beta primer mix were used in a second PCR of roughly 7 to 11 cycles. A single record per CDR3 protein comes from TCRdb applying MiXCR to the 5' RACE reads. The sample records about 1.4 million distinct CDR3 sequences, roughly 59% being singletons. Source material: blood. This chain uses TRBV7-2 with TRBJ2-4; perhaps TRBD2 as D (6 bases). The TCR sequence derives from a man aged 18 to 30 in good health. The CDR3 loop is CASSSPLGGGFLAIQYF. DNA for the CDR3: TGTGCCAGCAGCTCCCCCCTTGGGGGAGGATTTTTGGCCATTCAGTACTTC.